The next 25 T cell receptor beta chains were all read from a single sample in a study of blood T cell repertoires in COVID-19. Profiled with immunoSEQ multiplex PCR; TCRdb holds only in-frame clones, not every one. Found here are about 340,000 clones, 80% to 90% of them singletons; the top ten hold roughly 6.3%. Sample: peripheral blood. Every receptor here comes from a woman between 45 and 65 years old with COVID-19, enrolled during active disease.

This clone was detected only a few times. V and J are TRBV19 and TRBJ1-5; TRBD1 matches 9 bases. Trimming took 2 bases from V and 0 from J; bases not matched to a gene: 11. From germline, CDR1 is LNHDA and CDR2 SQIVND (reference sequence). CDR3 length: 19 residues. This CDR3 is CASSITPGQGLSSNQPQHF. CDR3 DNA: TGTGCCAGTAGTATAACTCCGGGACAGGGACTCTCTAGCAATCAGCCCCAGCATTTT.

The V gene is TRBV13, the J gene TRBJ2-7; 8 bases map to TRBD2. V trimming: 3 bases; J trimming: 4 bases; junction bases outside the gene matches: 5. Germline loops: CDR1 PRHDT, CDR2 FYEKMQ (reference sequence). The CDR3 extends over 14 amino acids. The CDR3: CASSLSGSNYEQYF. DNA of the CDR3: TGTGCCAGCAGCTTGAGCGGGAGTAATTACGAGCAGTACTTC. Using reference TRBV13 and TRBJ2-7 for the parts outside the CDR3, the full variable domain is AAGVIQSPRHLIKEKRETATLKCYPIPRHDTVYWYQQGPGQDPQFLISFYEKMQSDKGSIPDRFSAQQFSDYHSELNMSSLELGDSALYFCASSLSGSNYEQYFGPGTRLTVT.

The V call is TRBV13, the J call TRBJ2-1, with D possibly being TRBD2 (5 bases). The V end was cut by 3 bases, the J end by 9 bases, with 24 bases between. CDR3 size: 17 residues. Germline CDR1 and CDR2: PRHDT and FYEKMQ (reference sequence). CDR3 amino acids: CASSFLPSGTKDGEQFF. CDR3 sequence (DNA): TGTGCCAGCAGCTTTCTCCCATCGGGAACTAAGGATGGTGAGCAGTTCTTC.

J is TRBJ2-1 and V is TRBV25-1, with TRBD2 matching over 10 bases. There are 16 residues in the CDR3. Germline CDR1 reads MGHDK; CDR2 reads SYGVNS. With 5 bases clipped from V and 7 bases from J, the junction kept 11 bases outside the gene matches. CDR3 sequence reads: CASSPREAGGGNEQFF. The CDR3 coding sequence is TGTGCCAGCAGTCCAAGGGAAGCGGGAGGGGGGAATGAGCAGTTCTTC. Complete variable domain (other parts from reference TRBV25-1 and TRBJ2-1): EADIYQTPRYLVIGTGKKITLECSQTMGHDKMYWYQQDPGMELHLIHYSYGVNSTEKGDLSSESTVSRIRTEHFPLTLESARPSHTSQYLCASSPREAGGGNEQFFGPGTRLTVL.

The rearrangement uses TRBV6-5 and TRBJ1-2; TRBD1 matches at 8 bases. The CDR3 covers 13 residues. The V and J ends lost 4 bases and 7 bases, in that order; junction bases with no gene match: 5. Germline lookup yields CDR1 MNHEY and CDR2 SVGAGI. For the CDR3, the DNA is TGTGCCAGCAGTTTGACAGGGGAACGTGGCTACACCTTC. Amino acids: CASSLTGERGYTF.

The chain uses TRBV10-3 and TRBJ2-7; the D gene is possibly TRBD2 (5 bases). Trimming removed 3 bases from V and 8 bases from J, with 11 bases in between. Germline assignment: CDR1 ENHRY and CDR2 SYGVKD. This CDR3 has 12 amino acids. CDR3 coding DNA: TGTGCCATCAGTGAAATAAGGGAGAAGCAGTACTTC. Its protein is CAISEIREKQYF.

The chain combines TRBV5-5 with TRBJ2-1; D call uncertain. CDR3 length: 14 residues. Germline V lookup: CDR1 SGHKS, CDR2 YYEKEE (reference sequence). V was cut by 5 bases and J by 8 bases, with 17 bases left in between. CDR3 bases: TGTGCCAGCAGTTCTGAGTGGGTAAGCGATGAGCAGTTCTTC. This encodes CASSSEWVSDEQFF.

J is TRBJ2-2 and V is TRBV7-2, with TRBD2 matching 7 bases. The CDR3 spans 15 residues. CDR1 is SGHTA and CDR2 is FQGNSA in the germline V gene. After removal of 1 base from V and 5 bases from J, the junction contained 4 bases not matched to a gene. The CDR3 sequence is CASSLGGAGTGELFF. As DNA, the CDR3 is TGTGCCAGCAGCTTAGGGGGAGCGGGGACCGGGGAGCTGTTTTTT.

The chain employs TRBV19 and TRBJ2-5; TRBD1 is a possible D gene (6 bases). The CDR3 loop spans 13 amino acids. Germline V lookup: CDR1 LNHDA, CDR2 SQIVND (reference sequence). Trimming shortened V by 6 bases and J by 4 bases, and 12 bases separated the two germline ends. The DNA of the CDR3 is TGTGCCAGTAGCCGGTCAGGGGTAGAGACCCAGTACTTC. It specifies CASSRSGVETQYF.

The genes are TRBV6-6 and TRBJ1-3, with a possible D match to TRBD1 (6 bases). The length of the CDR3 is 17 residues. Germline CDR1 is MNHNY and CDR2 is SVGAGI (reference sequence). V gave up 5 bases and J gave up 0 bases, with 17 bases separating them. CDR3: CASSPRLRDNSGNTIYF. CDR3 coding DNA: TGTGCCAGCAGTCCAAGACTCCGGGACAACTCTGGAAACACCATATATTTT.

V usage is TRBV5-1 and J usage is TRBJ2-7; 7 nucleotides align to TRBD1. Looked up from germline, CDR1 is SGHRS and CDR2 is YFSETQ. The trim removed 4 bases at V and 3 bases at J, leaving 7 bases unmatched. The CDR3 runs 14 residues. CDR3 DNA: TGCGCCAGCAGCCAAGACAGGGTTATCTACGAGCAGTACTTC. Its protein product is CASSQDRVIYEQYF.

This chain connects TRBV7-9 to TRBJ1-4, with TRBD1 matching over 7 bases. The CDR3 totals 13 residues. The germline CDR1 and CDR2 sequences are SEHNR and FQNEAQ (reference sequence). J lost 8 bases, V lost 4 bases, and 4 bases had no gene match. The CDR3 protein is CASSSRQGEKLFF. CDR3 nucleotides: TGTGCCAGCAGCTCCAGACAGGGAGAAAAACTGTTTTTT. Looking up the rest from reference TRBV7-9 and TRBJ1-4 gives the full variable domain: DTGVSQNPRHKITKRGQNVTFRCDPISEHNRLYWYRQTLGQGPEFLTYFQNEAQLEKSRLLSDRFSAERPKGSFSTLEIQRTEQGDSAMYLCASSSRQGEKLFFGSGTQLSVL.

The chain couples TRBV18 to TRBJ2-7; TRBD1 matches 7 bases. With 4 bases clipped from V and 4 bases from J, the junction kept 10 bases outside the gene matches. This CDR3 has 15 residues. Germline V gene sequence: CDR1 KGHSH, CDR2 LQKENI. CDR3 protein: CASSRTPDRSYEQYF. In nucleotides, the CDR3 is TGTGCCAGCTCACGAACCCCGGACAGGAGTTACGAGCAGTACTTC.

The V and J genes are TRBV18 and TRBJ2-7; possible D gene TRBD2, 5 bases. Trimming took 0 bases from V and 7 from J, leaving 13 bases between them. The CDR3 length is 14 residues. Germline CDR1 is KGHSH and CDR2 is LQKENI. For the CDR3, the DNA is TGTGCCAGCTCACCACCGGATGGACTCTCGGAGCAGTACTTC. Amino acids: CASSPPDGLSEQYF.

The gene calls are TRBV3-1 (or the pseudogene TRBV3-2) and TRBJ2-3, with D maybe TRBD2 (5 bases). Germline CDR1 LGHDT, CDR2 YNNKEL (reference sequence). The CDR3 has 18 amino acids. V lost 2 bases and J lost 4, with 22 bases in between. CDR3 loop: CASSQPSRLGGVADTQYF. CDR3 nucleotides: TGTGCCAGCAGCCAACCCAGTCGGCTAGGAGGAGTGGCAGATACGCAGTATTTT.

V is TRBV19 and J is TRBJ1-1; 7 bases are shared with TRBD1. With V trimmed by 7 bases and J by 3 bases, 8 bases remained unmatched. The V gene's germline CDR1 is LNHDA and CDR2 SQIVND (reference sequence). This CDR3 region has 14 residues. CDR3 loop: CASTRQDRDTEAFF. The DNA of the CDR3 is TGTGCCAGTACCCGGCAAGACAGGGACACTGAAGCTTTCTTT. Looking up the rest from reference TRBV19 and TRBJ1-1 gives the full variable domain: DGGITQSPKYLFRKEGQNVTLSCEQNLNHDAMYWYRQDPGQGLRLIYYSQIVNDFQKGDIAEGYSVSREKKESFPLTVTSAQKNPTAFYLCASTRQDRDTEAFFGQGTRLTVV.

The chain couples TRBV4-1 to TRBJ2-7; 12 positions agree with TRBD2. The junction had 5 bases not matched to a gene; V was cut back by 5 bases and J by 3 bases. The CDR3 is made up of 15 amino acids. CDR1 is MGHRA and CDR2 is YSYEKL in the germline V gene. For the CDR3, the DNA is TGCGCCAGCAGCGAACAACTAGCGGGGGGCTACGAGCAGTACTTC. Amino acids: CASSEQLAGGYEQYF.

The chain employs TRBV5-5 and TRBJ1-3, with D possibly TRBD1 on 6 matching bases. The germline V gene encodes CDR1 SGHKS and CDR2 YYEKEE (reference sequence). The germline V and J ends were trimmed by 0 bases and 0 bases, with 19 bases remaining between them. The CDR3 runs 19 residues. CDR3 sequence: CASSLAYVSGALSGNTIYF. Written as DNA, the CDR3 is TGTGCCAGCAGCTTGGCCTATGTGTCAGGGGCGCTCTCTGGAAACACCATATATTTT.

CDR3 DNA sequence: TGTGCCAGCAGCCACGGAGGGACAGGTCTAATAGCTTTCTTT. This codes for CASSHGGTGLIAFF. The chain has TRBV5-4 and TRBJ1-1; TRBD1 agrees at 8 bases. There are 14 residues in the CDR3. V trimming: 4 bases; J trimming: 10 bases; junction bases outside the gene matches: 12. Germline CDR1 is SGHNT and CDR2 is YYREEE (reference sequence). The full variable domain, rest sourced from reference TRBV5-4 and TRBJ1-1, is ETGVTQSPTHLIKTRGQQVTLRCSSQSGHNTVSWYQQALGQGPQFIFQYYREEENGRGNFPPRFSGLQFPNYSSELNVNALELDDSALYLCASSHGGTGLIAFFGQGTRLTVV.

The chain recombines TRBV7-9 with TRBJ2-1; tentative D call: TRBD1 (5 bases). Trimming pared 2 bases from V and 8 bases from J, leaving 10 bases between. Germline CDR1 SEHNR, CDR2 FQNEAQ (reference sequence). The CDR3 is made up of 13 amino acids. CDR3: CASSLLGADEQFF. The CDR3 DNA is TGTGCCAGCAGCTTACTAGGGGCCGATGAGCAGTTCTTC. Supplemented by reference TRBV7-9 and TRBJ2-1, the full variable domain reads DTGVSQNPRHKITKRGQNVTFRCDPISEHNRLYWYRQTLGQGPEFLTYFQNEAQLEKSRLLSDRFSAERPKGSFSTLEIQRTEQGDSAMYLCASSLLGADEQFFGPGTRLTVL.

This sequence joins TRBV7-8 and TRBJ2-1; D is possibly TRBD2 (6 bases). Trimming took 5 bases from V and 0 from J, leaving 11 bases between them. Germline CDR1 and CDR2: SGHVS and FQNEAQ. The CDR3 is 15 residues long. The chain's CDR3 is CASSRLGSSYNEQFF. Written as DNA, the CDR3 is TGTGCCAGCAGCAGACTCGGGAGCTCCTACAATGAGCAGTTCTTC.

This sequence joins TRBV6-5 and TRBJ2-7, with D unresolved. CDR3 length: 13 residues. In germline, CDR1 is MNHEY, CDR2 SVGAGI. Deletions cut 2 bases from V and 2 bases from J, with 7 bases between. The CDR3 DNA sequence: TGTGCCAGCAGTTACGCGGAACCCTACGAGCAGTACTTC. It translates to CASSYAEPYEQYF.

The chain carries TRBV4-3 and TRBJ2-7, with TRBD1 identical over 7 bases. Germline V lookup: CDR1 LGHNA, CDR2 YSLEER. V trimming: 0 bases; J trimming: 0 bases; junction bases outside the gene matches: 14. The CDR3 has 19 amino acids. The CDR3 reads CASSQEVPSSGQYSYEQYF. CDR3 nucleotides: TGCGCCAGCAGCCAAGAAGTCCCGAGCTCGGGACAGTACTCCTACGAGCAGTACTTC.

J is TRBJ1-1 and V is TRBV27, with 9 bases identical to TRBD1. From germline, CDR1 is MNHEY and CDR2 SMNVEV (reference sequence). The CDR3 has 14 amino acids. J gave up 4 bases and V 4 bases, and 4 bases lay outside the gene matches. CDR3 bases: TGTGCCAGCAGTTCACGGACAGGGGCCACTGAAGCTTTCTTT. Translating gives CASSSRTGATEAFF.

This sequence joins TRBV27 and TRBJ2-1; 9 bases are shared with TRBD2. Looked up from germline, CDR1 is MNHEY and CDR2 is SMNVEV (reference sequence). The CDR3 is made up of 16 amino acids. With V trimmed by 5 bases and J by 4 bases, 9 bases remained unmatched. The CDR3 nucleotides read TGTGCCAGCAGTGCCTCGGGACTAGCAGATTACAATGAGCAGTTCTTC. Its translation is CASSASGLADYNEQFF.